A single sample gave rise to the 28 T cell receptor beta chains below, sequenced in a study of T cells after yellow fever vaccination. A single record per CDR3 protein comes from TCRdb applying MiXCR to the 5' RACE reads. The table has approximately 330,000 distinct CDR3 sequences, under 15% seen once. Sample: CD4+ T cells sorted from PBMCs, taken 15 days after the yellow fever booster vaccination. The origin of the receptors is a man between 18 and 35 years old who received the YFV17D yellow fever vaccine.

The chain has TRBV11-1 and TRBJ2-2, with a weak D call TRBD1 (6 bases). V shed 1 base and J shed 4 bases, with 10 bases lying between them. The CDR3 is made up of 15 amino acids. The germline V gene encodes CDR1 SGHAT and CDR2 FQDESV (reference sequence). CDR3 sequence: CASSLGQVITGELFF. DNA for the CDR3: TGTGCCAGCAGCTTAGGACAGGTTATCACCGGGGAGCTGTTTTTT.

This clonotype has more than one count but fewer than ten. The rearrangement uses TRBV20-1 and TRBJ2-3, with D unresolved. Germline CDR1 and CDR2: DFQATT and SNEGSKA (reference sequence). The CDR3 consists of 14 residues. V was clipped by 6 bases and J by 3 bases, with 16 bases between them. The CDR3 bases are TGCAGTGCCCCCCGGCCAGCTTCTACAGATACGCAGTATTTT. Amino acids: CSAPRPASTDTQYF.

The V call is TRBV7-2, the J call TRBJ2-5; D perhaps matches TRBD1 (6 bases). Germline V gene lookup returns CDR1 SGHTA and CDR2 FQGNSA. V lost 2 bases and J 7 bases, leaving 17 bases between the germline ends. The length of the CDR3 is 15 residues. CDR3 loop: CASSLNPGSGVTQYF. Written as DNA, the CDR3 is TGTGCCAGCAGCTTAAATCCGGGGTCAGGGGTGACCCAGTACTTC.

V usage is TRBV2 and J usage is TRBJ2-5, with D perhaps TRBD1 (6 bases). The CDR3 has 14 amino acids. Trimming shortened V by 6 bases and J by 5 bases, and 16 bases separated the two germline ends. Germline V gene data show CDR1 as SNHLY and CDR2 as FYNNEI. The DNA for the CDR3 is TGTGCCAGCAGCCGCCCCCAGGGGCGGGAGACCCAGTACTTC. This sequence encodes CASSRPQGRETQYF.

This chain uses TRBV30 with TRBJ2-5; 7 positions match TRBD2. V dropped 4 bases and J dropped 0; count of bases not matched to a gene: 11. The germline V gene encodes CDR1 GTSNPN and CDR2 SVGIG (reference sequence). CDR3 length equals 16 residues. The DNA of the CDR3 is TGTGCCTGGACCTTCAGGGCGGGACTAAACCAAGAGACCCAGTACTTC. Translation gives CAWTFRAGLNQETQYF.

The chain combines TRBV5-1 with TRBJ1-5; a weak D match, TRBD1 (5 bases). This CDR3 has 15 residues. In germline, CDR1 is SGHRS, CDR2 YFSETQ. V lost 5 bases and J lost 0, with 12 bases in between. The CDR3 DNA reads TGCGCCAGCAGTCTGGCAGGGAATAGCAATCAGCCCCAGCATTTT. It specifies CASSLAGNSNQPQHF.

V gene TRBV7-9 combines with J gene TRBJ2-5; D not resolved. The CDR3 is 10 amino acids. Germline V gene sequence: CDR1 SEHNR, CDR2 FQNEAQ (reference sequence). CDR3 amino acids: CVTNRETQYF. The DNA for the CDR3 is TGTGTCACAAACCGGGAGACCCAGTACTTC.

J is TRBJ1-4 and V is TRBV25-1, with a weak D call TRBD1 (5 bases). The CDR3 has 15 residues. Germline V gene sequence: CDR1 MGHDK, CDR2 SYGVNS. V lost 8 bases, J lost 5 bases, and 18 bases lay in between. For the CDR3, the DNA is TGTGCCAGCTCTCGGGGCAGGACGGGGAATGAAAAACTGTTTTTT. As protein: CASSRGRTGNEKLFF.

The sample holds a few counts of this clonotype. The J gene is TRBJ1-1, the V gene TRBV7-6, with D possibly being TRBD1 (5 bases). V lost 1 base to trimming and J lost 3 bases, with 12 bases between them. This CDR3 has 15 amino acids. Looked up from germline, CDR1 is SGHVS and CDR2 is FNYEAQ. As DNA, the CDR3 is TGTGCCAGCAGCTTAGAGGGTCGGGGCTACACTGAAGCTTTCTTT. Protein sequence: CASSLEGRGYTEAFF.

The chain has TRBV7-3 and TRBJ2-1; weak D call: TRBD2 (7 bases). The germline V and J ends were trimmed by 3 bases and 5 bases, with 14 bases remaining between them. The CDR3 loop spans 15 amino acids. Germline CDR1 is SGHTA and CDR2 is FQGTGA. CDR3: CASSFGGTTNNEQFF. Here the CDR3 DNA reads TGTGCCAGCAGCTTCGGGGGGACAACCAACAATGAGCAGTTCTTC.

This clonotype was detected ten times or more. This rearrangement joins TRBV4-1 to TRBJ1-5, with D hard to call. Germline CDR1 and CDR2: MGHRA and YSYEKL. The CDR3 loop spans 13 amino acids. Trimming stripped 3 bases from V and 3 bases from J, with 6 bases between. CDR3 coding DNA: TGCGCCAGCAGCCAGGGCTACAATCAGCCCCAGCATTTT. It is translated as CASSQGYNQPQHF.

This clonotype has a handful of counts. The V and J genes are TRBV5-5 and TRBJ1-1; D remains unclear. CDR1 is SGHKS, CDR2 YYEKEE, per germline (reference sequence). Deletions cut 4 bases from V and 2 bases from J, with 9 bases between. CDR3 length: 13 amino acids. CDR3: CASSKQSNTEAFF. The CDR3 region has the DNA TGTGCCAGCAGCAAACAGAGCAACACTGAAGCTTTCTTT.

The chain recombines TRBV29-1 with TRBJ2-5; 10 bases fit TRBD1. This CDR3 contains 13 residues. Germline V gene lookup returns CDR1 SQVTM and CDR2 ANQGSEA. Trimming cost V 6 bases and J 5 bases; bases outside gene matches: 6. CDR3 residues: CSVTWTGGETQYF. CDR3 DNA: TGCAGCGTCACTTGGACAGGGGGGGAGACCCAGTACTTC. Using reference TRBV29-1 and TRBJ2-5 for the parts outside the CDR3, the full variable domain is SAVISQKPSRDICQRGTSLTIQCQVDSQVTMMFWYRQQPGQSLTLIATANQGSEATYESGFVIDKFPISRPNLTFSTLTVSNMSPEDSSIYLCSVTWTGGETQYFGPGTRLLVL.

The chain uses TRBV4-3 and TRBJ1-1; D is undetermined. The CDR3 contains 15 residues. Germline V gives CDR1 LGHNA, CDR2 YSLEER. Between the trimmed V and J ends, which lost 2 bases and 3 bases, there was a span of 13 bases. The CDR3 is CASSQYKGGHTEAFF. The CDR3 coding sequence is TGCGCCAGCAGCCAATACAAGGGTGGGCACACTGAAGCTTTCTTT.

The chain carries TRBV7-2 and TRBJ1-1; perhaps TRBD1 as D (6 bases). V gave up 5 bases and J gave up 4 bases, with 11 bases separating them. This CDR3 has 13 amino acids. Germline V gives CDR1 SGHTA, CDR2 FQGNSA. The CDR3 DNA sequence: TGTGCCAGCAGCCAGTACAGGGCCACTGAAGCTTTCTTT. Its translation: CASSQYRATEAFF.

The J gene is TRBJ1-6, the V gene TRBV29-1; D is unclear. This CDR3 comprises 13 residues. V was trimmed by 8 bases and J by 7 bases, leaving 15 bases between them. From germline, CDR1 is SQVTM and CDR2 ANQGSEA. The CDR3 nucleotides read TGCAGCCGGCTAGACATAAGAAATTCACCCCTCCACTTT. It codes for CSRLDIRNSPLHF.

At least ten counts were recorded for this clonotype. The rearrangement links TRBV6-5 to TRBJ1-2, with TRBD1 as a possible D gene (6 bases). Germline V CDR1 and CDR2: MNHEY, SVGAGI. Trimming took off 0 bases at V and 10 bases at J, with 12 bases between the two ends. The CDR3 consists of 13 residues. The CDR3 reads CASSYSRGYFYTF. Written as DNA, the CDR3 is TGTGCCAGCAGTTACTCGAGGGGGTACTTCTACACCTTC.

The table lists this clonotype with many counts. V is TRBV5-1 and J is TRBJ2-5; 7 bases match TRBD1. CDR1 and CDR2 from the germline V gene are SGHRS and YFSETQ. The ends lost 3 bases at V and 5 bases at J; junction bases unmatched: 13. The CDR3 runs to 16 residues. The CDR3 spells CASSSPRQGRWETQYF. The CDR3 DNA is TGCGCCAGCAGCTCCCCTCGACAGGGCAGGTGGGAGACCCAGTACTTC.

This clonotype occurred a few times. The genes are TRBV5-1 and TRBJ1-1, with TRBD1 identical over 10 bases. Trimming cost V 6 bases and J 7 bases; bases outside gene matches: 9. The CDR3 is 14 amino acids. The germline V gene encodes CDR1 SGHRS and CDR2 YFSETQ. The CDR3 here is CASTNRQGASEAFF. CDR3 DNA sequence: TGCGCCAGCACCAACCGACAGGGGGCGAGTGAAGCTTTCTTT.

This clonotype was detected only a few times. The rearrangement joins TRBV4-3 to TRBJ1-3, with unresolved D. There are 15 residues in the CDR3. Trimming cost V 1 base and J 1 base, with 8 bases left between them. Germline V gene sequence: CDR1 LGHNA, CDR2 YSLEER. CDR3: CASSQGPGSGNTIYF. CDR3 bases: TGCGCCAGCAGCCAAGGTCCCGGGTCTGGAAACACCATATATTTT.

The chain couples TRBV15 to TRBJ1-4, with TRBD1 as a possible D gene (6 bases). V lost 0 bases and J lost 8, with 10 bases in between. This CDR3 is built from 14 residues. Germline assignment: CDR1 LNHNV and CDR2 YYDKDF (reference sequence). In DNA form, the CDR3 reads TGTGCCACCAGCAGAGACAGGGGCCACGAAAAACTGTTTTTT. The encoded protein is CATSRDRGHEKLFF.

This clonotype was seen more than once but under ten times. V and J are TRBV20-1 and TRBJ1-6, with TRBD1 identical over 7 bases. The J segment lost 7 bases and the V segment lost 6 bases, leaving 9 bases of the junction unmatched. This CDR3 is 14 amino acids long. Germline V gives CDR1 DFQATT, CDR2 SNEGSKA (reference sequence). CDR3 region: CSADTGVGNSPLHF. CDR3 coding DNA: TGCAGTGCCGATACAGGGGTCGGGAATTCACCCCTCCACTTT.

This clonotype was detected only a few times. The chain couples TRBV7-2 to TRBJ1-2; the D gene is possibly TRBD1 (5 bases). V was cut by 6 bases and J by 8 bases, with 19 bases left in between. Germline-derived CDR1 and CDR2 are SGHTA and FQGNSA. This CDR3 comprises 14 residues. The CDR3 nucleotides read TGTGCCAGCAGTTATTACAGTGGGGCGGAAGGCTACACCTTC. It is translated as CASSYYSGAEGYTF. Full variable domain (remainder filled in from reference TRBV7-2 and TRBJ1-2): GAGVSQSPSNKVTEKGKDVELRCDPISGHTALYWYRQSLGQGLEFLIYFQGNSAPDKSGLPSDRFSAERTGGSVSTLTIQRTQQEDSAVYLCASSYYSGAEGYTFGSGTRLTVV.

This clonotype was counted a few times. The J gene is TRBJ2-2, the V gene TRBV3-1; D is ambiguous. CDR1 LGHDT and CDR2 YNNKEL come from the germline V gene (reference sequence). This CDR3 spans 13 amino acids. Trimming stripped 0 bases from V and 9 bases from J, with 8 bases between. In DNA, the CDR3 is TGTGCCAGCAGCCAAGAACTCCTGAGGGAGCTGTTTTTT. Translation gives CASSQELLRELFF.

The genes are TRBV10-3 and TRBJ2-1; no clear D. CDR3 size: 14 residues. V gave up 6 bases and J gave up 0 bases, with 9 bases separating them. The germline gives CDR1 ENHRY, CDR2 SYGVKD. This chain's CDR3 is CAISETSSYNEQFF. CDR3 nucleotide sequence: TGTGCCATCAGCGAGACAAGCTCCTACAATGAGCAGTTCTTC.

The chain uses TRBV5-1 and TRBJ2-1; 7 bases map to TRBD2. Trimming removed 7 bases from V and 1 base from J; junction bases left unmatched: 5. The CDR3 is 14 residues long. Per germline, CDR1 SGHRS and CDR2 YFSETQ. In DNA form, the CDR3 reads TGCGCCAGCGGCCCGGGGGGTTCCTACAATGAGCAGTTCTTC. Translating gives CASGPGGSYNEQFF.

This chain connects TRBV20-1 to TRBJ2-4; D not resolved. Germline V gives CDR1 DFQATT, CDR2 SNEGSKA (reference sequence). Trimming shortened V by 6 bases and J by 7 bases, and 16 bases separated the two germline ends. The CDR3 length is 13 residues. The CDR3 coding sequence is TGCAGTGCCCAGTCAGCTGCCGGGAACATTCAGTACTTC. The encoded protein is CSAQSAAGNIQYF.

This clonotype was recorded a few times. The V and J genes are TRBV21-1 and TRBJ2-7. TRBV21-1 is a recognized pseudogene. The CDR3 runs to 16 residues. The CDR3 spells CASSLIRGSGRLEQYF. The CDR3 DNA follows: TGTGCCAGCAGCTTAATTCGGGGATCCGGACGACTGGAGCAGTACTTC.